These 7 T cell receptor beta chains were all obtained from the same sample, sequenced in a study of blood T cell repertoires in COVID-19. The data were produced by immunoSEQ multiplex PCR, yet TCRdb's version contains in-frame clones alone and is incomplete. The sample shows some 38,000 clones, approximately 86% of them seen only once. The source material was peripheral blood. All receptors come from a man between 70 and 80 years old with acute or convalescent COVID-19.

The V gene is TRBV14, the J gene TRBJ1-2; no firm D call. CDR1 SGHDN and CDR2 FVKESK come from the germline V gene. Trimming pared 3 bases from V and 5 bases from J, leaving 13 bases between. The CDR3 sequence is 14 residues long. CDR3 nucleotide sequence: TGTGCCAGCAGCCAGGCCGACCGAGGGTATGGCTACACCTTC. The encoded protein is CASSQADRGYGYTF.

The chain has TRBV2 and TRBJ2-7, with 8 bases aligning to TRBD1. The CDR3 is made up of 14 amino acids. Germline V gene data show CDR1 as SNHLY and CDR2 as FYNNEI. V lost 8 bases to trimming and J lost 2 bases; unmatched junction nucleotides: 8. The CDR3 DNA sequence: TGTGCCAGCGGACAGGGATCCCTAACCTACGAGCAGTACTTC. Protein: CASGQGSLTYEQYF.

The genes are TRBV27 and TRBJ2-3; 9 nucleotides line up with TRBD2. Trimming at V came to 4 bases and at J to 4 bases, leaving 9 bases not matched to a gene. Germline loops: CDR1 MNHEY, CDR2 SMNVEV (reference sequence). The CDR3 covers 16 residues. This chain's CDR3 is CASSSMGGGRADTQYF. CDR3 bases: TGTGCCAGCAGTTCCATGGGTGGCGGGAGGGCAGATACGCAGTATTTT.

The CDR3 DNA is TGCAGCGTTGTGGAGACAGGGGGATACAATGAGCAGTTCTTC. Translating gives CSVVETGGYNEQFF. This chain joins TRBV29-1 and TRBJ2-1, with 9 bases matching TRBD1. Trimming at V came to 4 bases and at J to 4 bases, leaving 5 bases not matched to a gene. The CDR3 totals 14 residues. Germline CDR1 is SQVTM and CDR2 is ANQGSEA.

The gene calls are TRBV2 and TRBJ1-3; 9 positions match TRBD1. The CDR3 loop spans 15 amino acids. Germline assignment: CDR1 SNHLY and CDR2 FYNNEI. Trimming at V came to 6 bases and at J to 2 bases, leaving 5 bases not matched to a gene. CDR3 amino acids: CASSGDRVAGNTIYF. DNA of the CDR3: TGTGCCAGCAGCGGGGACAGGGTAGCTGGAAACACCATATATTTT. The whole variable domain, filled in from reference TRBV2 and TRBJ1-3, reads EPEVTQTPSHQVTQMGQEVILRCVPISNHLYFYWYRQILGQKVEFLVSFYNNEISEKSEIFDDQFSVERPDGSNFTLKIRSTKLEDSAMYFCASSGDRVAGNTIYFGEGSWLTVV.

CDR3 in amino acids: CASGEGFQETQYF. In nucleotides, the CDR3 is TGTGCTAGTGGTGAGGGTTTCCAAGAGACCCAGTACTTC. The V and J genes are TRBV12-5 and TRBJ2-5; weak D call: TRBD2 (5 bases). The germline gives CDR1 LGHNT, CDR2 FRNRAP. This CDR3 spans 13 amino acids. Trimming shortened V by 5 bases and J by 1 base, and 8 bases separated the two germline ends.

The chain is built from TRBV28 and TRBJ1-5; possibly TRBD1 for D (6 bases). The CDR3 spans 14 residues. Germline-derived CDR1 and CDR2 are MDHEN and SYDVKM. V shed 2 bases and J shed 8 bases, with 13 bases lying between them. The CDR3, as DNA: TGTGCCAGCAGTTTACGGCAGGGGTGGAAGCCCCAGCATTTT. This codes for CASSLRQGWKPQHF.